This T cell receptor (beta chain) was retrieved from a study of T cells in pancreatic ductal adenocarcinoma. Study-level findings and limits: Compared with tumor, blood showed more total productive templates and around 8-fold more clonotypes. No significant tumor-blood clonality difference; means were about 0.11 and 0.072. This surgical cohort overrepresents the minority presenting with early-stage disease. Tumors hold more CD45RO+ effector T cells, which may bias toward lower diversity.

The CDR3 has 14 residues. The germline gives CDR1 SGDLS, CDR2 YYNGEE. Trimming removed 0 bases from V and 3 bases from J, with 8 bases in between. Selected pancreatic ductal adenocarcinoma patients had undergone surgery without neoadjuvant therapy. A word on this clone: Its target is not known.

TCRdb's copy holds only in-frame clones and misses some; the assay was immunoSEQ multiplex PCR. The sample consists of just under 30,000 clones, around nine tenths of them appearing once. This clonotype originated in a human donor with pancreatic ductal adenocarcinoma. Sequencing was done on a sample of PBMCs. The chain couples TRBV9 to TRBJ2-3, with unresolved D. The CDR3 region is CASSVEEGTDTQYF. CDR3 DNA sequence: TGTGCCAGCAGCGTAGAGGAAGGGACAGATACGCAGTATTTT.